This T cell receptor beta chain was identified in a study of human T cells and chemical hapten exposure. Study-wide background: The study traced per-sample TCR yield variation mainly to small differences in pooled library volumes. Findings and caveats of the study: Once DPC sensitization occurred, TCRs above 1 in 1000 frequency showed no change.

It was the library that attached unique molecular identifiers to individual cDNA molecules. The authors' processing: Sequenced samples showed a median of approximately 100,000 TCRs each, with counts running from approximately 20,000 to 700,000. TCRdb re-derived calls from the RACE reads in MiXCR, one entry per CDR3 protein. TCRdb, not the original authors, processed these V and J calls. In the table there are some 40,000 distinct CDR3 sequences, around 3.6% of which are singletons. This clonotype was observed a few times. Its antigen is undetermined. Sample time point: healthy volunteer bleed at 6 weeks. The study extracted total RNA from unfractionated whole blood. The CDR3 is made up of 13 amino acids. Trimming left V 7 bases short and J 1 base short, with 13 bases between. The germline CDR1 and CDR2 sequences are DFQATT and SNEGSKA (reference sequence).

The sequence derives from a human donor in good health. Some clones in this sample may be carry-over from other donors' samples. V usage is TRBV20-1 and J usage is TRBJ1-1; perhaps TRBD1 as D (5 bases). Sequencing was performed on whole blood. The CDR3 coding sequence is TGCAGTGGCGGGACCGGCAAGAACACTGAAGCTTTCTTT. It yields the protein CSGGTGKNTEAFF.